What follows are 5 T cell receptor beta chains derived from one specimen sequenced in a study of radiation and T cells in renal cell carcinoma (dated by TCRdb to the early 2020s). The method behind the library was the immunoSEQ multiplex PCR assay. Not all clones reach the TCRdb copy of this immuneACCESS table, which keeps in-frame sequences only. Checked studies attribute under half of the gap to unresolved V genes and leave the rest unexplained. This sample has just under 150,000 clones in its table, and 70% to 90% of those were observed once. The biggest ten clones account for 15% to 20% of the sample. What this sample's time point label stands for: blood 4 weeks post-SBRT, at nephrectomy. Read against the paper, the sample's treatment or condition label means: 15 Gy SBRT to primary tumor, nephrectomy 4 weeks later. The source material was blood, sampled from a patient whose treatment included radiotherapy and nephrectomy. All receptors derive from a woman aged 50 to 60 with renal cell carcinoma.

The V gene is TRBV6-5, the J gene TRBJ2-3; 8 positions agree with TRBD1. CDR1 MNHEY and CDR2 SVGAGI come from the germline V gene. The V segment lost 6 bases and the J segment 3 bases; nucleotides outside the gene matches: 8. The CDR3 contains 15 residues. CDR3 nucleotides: TGTGCCAGCAGGCGGCAGGGGGCAAGTACAGATACGCAGTATTTT. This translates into CASRRQGASTDTQYF.

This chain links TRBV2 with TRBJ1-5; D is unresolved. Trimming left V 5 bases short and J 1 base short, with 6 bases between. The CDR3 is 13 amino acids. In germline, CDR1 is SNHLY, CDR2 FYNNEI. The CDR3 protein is CASSPESNQPQHF. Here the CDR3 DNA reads TGTGCCAGCAGTCCGGAAAGCAATCAGCCCCAGCATTTT.

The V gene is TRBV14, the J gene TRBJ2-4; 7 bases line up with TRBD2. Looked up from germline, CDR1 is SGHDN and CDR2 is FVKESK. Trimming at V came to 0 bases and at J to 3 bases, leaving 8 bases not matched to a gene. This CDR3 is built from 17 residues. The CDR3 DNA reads TGTGCCAGCAGCCAAGAAGTACCGTCGGGAGGCAAAAACATTCAGTACTTC. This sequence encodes CASSQEVPSGGKNIQYF.

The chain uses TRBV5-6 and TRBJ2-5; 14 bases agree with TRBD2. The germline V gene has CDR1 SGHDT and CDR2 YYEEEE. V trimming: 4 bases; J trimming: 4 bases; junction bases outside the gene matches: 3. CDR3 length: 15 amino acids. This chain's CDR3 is CASSPTSGRGETQYF. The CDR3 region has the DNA TGTGCCAGCAGCCCGACTAGCGGGAGGGGAGAGACCCAGTACTTC.

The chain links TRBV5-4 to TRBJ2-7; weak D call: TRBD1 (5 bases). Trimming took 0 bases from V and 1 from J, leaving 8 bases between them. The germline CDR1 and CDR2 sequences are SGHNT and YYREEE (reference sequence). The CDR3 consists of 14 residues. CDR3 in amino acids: CASSLDQGSYEQYF. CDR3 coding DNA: TGTGCCAGCAGCTTGGATCAGGGATCCTACGAGCAGTACTTC. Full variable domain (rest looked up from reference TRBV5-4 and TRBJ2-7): ETGVTQSPTHLIKTRGQQVTLRCSSQSGHNTVSWYQQALGQGPQFIFQYYREEENGRGNFPPRFSGLQFPNYSSELNVNALELDDSALYLCASSLDQGSYEQYFGPGTRLTVT.